This T cell receptor beta chain was profiled in a study of control samples from healthy donors and cancer patients. Assay used: immunoSEQ multiplex PCR; TCRdb lists only in-frame clones, some missing. The sample has around 50,000 clones, around 95% seen once. Trimming at V came to 6 bases and at J to 6 bases, leaving 11 bases not matched to a gene. CDR1 and CDR2 (germline): MDHEN, SYDVKM. There are 16 residues in the CDR3. The rearrangement links TRBV28 to TRBJ1-6, with 7 bases identical to TRBD1. Sequences were obtained from blood. The TCR originated in a woman aged 25 to 39 in good health. CDR3 amino acids: CASSTLKGQFNSPLHF. CDR3 bases: TGTGCCAGCAGCACTTTAAAGGGACAGTTTAATTCACCCCTCCACTTT.